This T cell receptor (beta chain) was identified during a study of T cell responses to AZD1222 COVID-19 vaccine. The ends were cut back, 5 bases at V and 5 bases at J, with 16 bases in the middle. Germline loops: CDR1 SGHTA, CDR2 FQGNSA. The CDR3 is 15 residues long. The method was immunoSEQ multiplex PCR; TCRdb's version includes in-frame clones alone and lacks a portion of them. The sample holds around 84,000 clones; about 85% are singletons and the top ten take 1.5%. This clonotype originated in an adult in good health. The sample here was peripheral blood, taken on day 0 of AZD1222 vaccination. This chain connects TRBV7-2 to TRBJ1-5, with a possible D match to TRBD1 (6 bases). CDR3 coding DNA: TGTGCCAGCAGCCCGATTGGGGGCGGGGATCAGCCCCAGCATTTT. Protein product: CASSPIGGGDQPQHF.